This section outlines one T cell receptor beta chain sequence together with its context. Data came from immunoSEQ multiplex PCR; TCRdb stores just in-frame clones and leaves some out. The sample gives around 160,000 clones, more than 80% of which show up once; about 8% is in the top ten. This specimen comes from a study of blood T cell repertoires in COVID-19. The receptor comes from a human donor with acute or convalescent COVID-19. The donor label of this sample is uncertain. The sample comprised peripheral blood.

The CDR3 DNA sequence: TGTGCTAGCTCGGGAGAAGGGGGCACAGATACGCAGTATTTT. Translation: CASSGEGGTDTQYF. The chain combines TRBV12-5 with TRBJ2-3, with TRBD2 as a possible D gene (6 bases). Trimming left V 9 bases short and J 1 base short, with 14 bases between. The germline V gene encodes CDR1 LGHNT and CDR2 FRNRAP. CDR3 size: 14 residues.